This record covers a single T cell receptor (beta chain). Some clones are missing from TCRdb's copy, which holds only in-frame ones; the method was immunoSEQ multiplex PCR. This sample has over 75,000 clones, with more than 85% found just once. Autoimmune disease history or systemic immunosuppression led to patient exclusion. At baseline, cycle 4 day 1, and cycle 7 day 1, blood was sampled. The germline V gene encodes CDR1 MNHNS and CDR2 SASEGT. The CDR3 length is 15 residues. V was clipped by 6 bases and J by 0 bases, with 12 bases between them. This sample is drawn from a study of OX40 agonist ivuxolimab in advanced cancers.

Specimen: CD4+ or CD8+ T cells sorted from blood, collected in a trial of the OX40 agonist ivuxolimab. The TCR sequence derives from an adult with an advanced solid tumor such as melanoma, head and neck, liver or kidney cancer. This chain joins TRBV6-1 and TRBJ2-4; a possible D gene is TRBD1 (5 bases). In DNA, the CDR3 is TGTGCCAGCAGAGGGGCGGACACAGCCAAAAACATTCAGTACTTC. It codes for CASRGADTAKNIQYF.